This TCR beta chain was sequenced during a study of CD8 T cells in Susac syndrome. An amount of RNA that ranged from roughly 0.5 to 1 ug was reverse transcribed with random hexamers. Using its own MiXCR run on the immunoSEQ multiplex PCR reads, TCRdb lists one record per CDR3 protein. There are under 200,000 distinct CDR3 sequences in the sample; approximately 93% occur only once, and around 0.1% lies in the top ten. Trimming took off 9 bases at V and 8 bases at J, with 16 bases between the two ends. Germline lookup yields CDR1 MNHNY and CDR2 SVGAGI (reference sequence). The CDR3 runs to 12 residues. TEMRA cells were enriched by FACS, while CD8+ and CD4+ T cells were obtained through a negative isolation that was performed magnetically.

Sequences were obtained from CD4+ T cells from PBMCs. The chain employs TRBV6-6 and TRBJ1-2; TRBD1 is a possible D gene (5 bases). This clonotype was obtained from a human donor in good health. The CDR3 DNA reads TGTGCCAGTCATCCAGCGGGGGTAGGCTACACCTTC. Its protein product is CASHPAGVGYTF.